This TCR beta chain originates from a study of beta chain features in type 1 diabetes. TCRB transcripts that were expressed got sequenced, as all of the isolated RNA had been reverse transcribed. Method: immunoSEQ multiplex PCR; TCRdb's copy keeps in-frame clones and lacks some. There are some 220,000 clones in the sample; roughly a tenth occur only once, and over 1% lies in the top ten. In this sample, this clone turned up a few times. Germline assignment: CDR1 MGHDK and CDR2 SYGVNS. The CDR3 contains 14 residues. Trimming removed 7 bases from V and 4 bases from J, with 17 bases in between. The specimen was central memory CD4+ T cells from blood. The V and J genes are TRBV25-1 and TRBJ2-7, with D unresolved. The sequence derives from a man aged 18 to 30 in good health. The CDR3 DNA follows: TGTGCCAGCACCATCGGTGAGGCCGATTACGAGCAGTACTTC. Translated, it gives CASTIGEADYEQYF.